These 32 T cell receptor beta chains originate from one sample sequenced in a study of cytomegalovirus exposure and HLA in healthy donors. Clones were sequenced by immunoSEQ multiplex PCR, and TCRdb holds only the in-frame ones, with some missing. The sample contains fewer than 150,000 clones, roughly 88% of which appear only once. Sequenced sample: PBMCs. The source is a man between 18 and 35 years old in good health and CMV-seronegative.

The chain joins TRBV4-2 to TRBJ1-3, with a possible D match to TRBD1 (5 bases). Between the trimmed V and J ends, which lost 0 bases and 0 bases, there was a span of 12 bases. The germline gives CDR1 LGHNA, CDR2 YNFKEQ. CDR3 length: 17 amino acids. The CDR3 protein is CASSQDPRQSSGNTIYF. The CDR3 nucleotides read TGTGCCAGCAGCCAAGACCCCCGACAGTCCTCTGGAAACACCATATATTTT.

The chain employs TRBV16 and TRBJ2-6, with D maybe TRBD1 (6 bases). This CDR3 region has 17 residues. CDR1 and CDR2 from the germline V gene are KGHSY and FQNENV. Trimming took off 5 bases at V and 2 bases at J, with 16 bases between the two ends. The chain's CDR3 is CASSEPGVWAGANVLTF. The CDR3 nucleotides are TGTGCCAGCAGCGAACCAGGGGTTTGGGCTGGGGCCAACGTCCTGACTTTC.

The V and J genes are TRBV7-9 and TRBJ1-5, with D perhaps TRBD1 (6 bases). The CDR3 covers 14 residues. From germline, CDR1 is SEHNR and CDR2 FQNEAQ (reference sequence). V was clipped by 5 bases and J by 4 bases, with 12 bases between them. CDR3 coding DNA: TGTGCCAGCAGCAAAGAAGGGGGAAATCAGCCCCAGCATTTT. This encodes CASSKEGGNQPQHF.

The chain combines TRBV29-1 with TRBJ1-6; a possible D gene is TRBD1 (5 bases). Deletions cut 3 bases from V and 0 bases from J, with 12 bases between. From germline, CDR1 is SQVTM and CDR2 ANQGSEA. This CDR3 has 16 residues. The CDR3 sequence is CSVETGGGSYNSPLHF. The CDR3 region has the DNA TGCAGCGTTGAGACGGGGGGAGGCTCCTATAATTCACCCCTCCACTTT.

The chain employs TRBV6-5 and TRBJ2-7; 7 bases align to TRBD1. This CDR3 has 12 amino acids. With 2 bases clipped from V and 7 bases from J, the junction kept 2 bases outside the gene matches. CDR1 is MNHEY and CDR2 is SVGAGI in the germline V gene. The CDR3, as DNA: TGTGCCAGCAGTTACCCGACAGGGGAGCAGTACTTC. Protein sequence: CASSYPTGEQYF.

V and J are TRBV19 and TRBJ2-3, with D unclear. CDR3 length: 15 amino acids. Germline V lookup: CDR1 LNHDA, CDR2 SQIVND (reference sequence). Trimming shortened V by 5 bases and J by 0 bases, and 12 bases separated the two germline ends. In nucleotides, the CDR3 is TGTGCCAGTAGTCCCGGGTCTTCTAGCACAGATACGCAGTATTTT. Translating gives CASSPGSSSTDTQYF. Together with reference TRBV19 and TRBJ2-3, the CDR3 gives the full variable domain: DGGITQSPKYLFRKEGQNVTLSCEQNLNHDAMYWYRQDPGQGLRLIYYSQIVNDFQKGDIAEGYSVSREKKESFPLTVTSAQKNPTAFYLCASSPGSSSTDTQYFGPGTRLTVL.

Comment on this clone: Other DNA sequences from this sample encode an identical CDR3 as well. The gene calls are TRBV9 and TRBJ1-3, with D unresolved. V was pared by 2 bases and J by 0 bases, with 6 bases between. This CDR3 contains 14 residues. Germline V gives CDR1 SGDLS, CDR2 YYNGEE. As DNA, the CDR3 is TGTGCCAGCAGCGTTAGGAGCTCTGGAAACACCATATATTTT. Translation gives CASSVRSSGNTIYF.

J is TRBJ2-1 and V is TRBV9, with 7 bases that match TRBD2. The CDR3 is made up of 17 amino acids. V shed 3 bases and J 0 bases; nucleotides not matched to a gene: 9. Per the germline V gene, CDR1 is SGDLS and CDR2 is YYNGEE. In nucleotides, the CDR3 is TGTGCCAGCAGCGCCCGACTAGCTTTGCGCTCCTACAATGAGCAGTTCTTC. It encodes CASSARLALRSYNEQFF.

The rearrangement joins TRBV5-4 to TRBJ2-3; TRBD2 matches 10 bases. This CDR3 region has 16 residues. The germline V gene encodes CDR1 SGHNT and CDR2 YYREEE (reference sequence). V gave up 4 bases and J gave up 3 bases; unmatched junction bases: 8. The CDR3, as DNA: TGTGCCAGCAGCGGTGGTTTAGCGGGAGGAACAGATACGCAGTATTTT. The encoded protein is CASSGGLAGGTDTQYF.

The V and J genes are TRBV19 and TRBJ2-7; 9 bases map to TRBD1. V dropped 5 bases and J dropped 2; count of bases not matched to a gene: 7. Per the germline V gene, CDR1 is LNHDA and CDR2 is SQIVND (reference sequence). There are 15 residues in the CDR3. The CDR3 reads CASSWADRGPYEQYF. The CDR3 bases are TGTGCCAGTAGTTGGGCGGACAGGGGACCCTACGAGCAGTACTTC.

This chain joins TRBV7-8 and TRBJ2-7; 8 nucleotides agree with TRBD1. There are 15 residues in the CDR3. V gave up 7 bases and J gave up 1 base; unmatched junction bases: 9. Per germline, CDR1 SGHVS and CDR2 FQNEAQ. The CDR3 sequence is CASIPLDRGSYEQYF. In nucleotides, the CDR3 is TGTGCCAGCATCCCCCTCGACAGGGGATCCTACGAGCAGTACTTC.

As regards this clone: One junction end does not reproduce the germline sequence, and a read error may be involved. The chain couples TRBV15 to TRBJ1-5; D may be TRBD1 (5 bases). This CDR3 contains 14 residues. The germline CDR1 and CDR2 sequences are LNHNV and YYDKDF (reference sequence). For the CDR3, the DNA is TGTGCCACCAGCCGAGACAGAAGCAATCAGCCCCAGCATTTT. Protein: CATSRDRSNQPQHF. Supplemented by reference TRBV15 and TRBJ1-5, the full variable domain reads DAMVIQNPRYQVTQFGKPVTLSCSQTLNHNVMYWYQQKSSQAPKLLFHYYDKDFNNEADTPDNFQSRRPNTSFCFLDIRSPGLGDTAMYLCATSRDRSNQPQHFGDGTRLSIL.

This chain links TRBV18 with TRBJ1-4, with D perhaps TRBD1 (6 bases). The CDR3 consists of 16 residues. Deletions cut 5 bases from V and 7 bases from J, with 20 bases between. Germline CDR1 KGHSH, CDR2 LQKENI. CDR3: CASSSTQGIGSEKLFF. The CDR3 region has the DNA TGTGCCAGCTCATCAACCCAGGGGATAGGGAGTGAAAAACTGTTTTTT.

This rearrangement joins TRBV19 to TRBJ1-1; D call uncertain. The germline gives CDR1 LNHDA, CDR2 SQIVND (reference sequence). V lost 5 bases and J 1 base, leaving 11 bases between the germline ends. The CDR3 spans 14 residues. CDR3 bases: TGTGCCAGTAGTTTATATACTCGGAACACTGAAGCTTTCTTT. Its protein is CASSLYTRNTEAFF.

This rearrangement joins TRBV30 to TRBJ2-5; 15 positions agree with TRBD2. This CDR3 is built from 16 residues. Germline CDR1 reads GTSNPN; CDR2 reads SVGIG (reference sequence). V gave up 8 bases and J gave up 0 bases; unmatched junction bases: 7. CDR3 amino acids: CARGLAGGLNQETQYF. CDR3 sequence (DNA): TGTGCCAGGGGACTAGCGGGGGGTCTCAACCAAGAGACCCAGTACTTC.

A word on this clone: The junction departs from germline at one end; a sequencing error may be responsible. V and J are TRBV6-1 and TRBJ1-1; tentative D call: TRBD1 (6 bases). Germline V gives CDR1 MNHNS, CDR2 SASEGT. The CDR3 spans 15 residues. This CDR3 is CASSEARGGHLRSLF. In nucleotides, the CDR3 is TGTGCCAGCAGTGAAGCTAGGGGGGGACACCTAAGGAGTCTCTTT.

The gene calls are TRBV28 and TRBJ1-6; D is ambiguous. Trimming stripped 6 bases from V and 5 bases from J, with 11 bases between. The germline V gene has CDR1 MDHEN and CDR2 SYDVKM. The CDR3 loop spans 14 amino acids. In DNA form, the CDR3 reads TGTGCCAGCAGGAGAGAGGGAGATAATTCACCCCTCCACTTT. Translating it yields CASRREGDNSPLHF.

The CDR3 nucleotides read TGCGCCAGCACCGGGACTAGCGGATTTACCGGGGAGCTGTTTTTT. It codes for CASTGTSGFTGELFF. This chain uses TRBV5-1 with TRBJ2-2; 11 nucleotides align to TRBD2. V was clipped by 6 bases and J by 5 bases; unmatched bases: 6. Per the germline V gene, CDR1 is SGHRS and CDR2 is YFSETQ. This CDR3 is 15 amino acids long.

The chain has TRBV7-2 and TRBJ1-1; no clear D. Germline V CDR1 and CDR2: SGHTA, FQGNSA. This CDR3 comprises 16 residues. Between the trimmed V and J ends, which lost 1 base and 0 bases, there was a span of 12 bases. The CDR3 region has the DNA TGTGCCAGCAGCTTAGATTGGGCCAGTTTGAACACTGAAGCTTTCTTT. This sequence encodes CASSLDWASLNTEAFF.

This chain uses TRBV10-2 with TRBJ1-5; D perhaps matches TRBD1 (6 bases). The V end lost 6 bases, the J end lost 2 bases, and 11 bases lay between the germline ends. This CDR3 is built from 14 residues. The germline CDR1 and CDR2 sequences are WSHSY and SAAADI. The CDR3 protein is CASSPTGRNQPQHF. The CDR3 DNA sequence: TGCGCCAGCAGCCCCACAGGGCGCAATCAGCCCCAGCATTTT.

This clone was recorded only once. The V and J genes are TRBV7-2 and TRBJ1-3; tentative D call: TRBD1 (5 bases). The germline gives CDR1 SGHTA, CDR2 FQGNSA. The CDR3 consists of 15 residues. The V gene lost 5 bases and the J gene lost 2 bases, with 13 bases spanning the gap. The CDR3 DNA reads as TGTGCCAGCAGCCGCAGCGCGGGGGCTGGAAACACCATATATTTT. As protein: CASSRSAGAGNTIYF.

The rearrangement uses TRBV19 and TRBJ2-7; D unresolved. This CDR3 region has 14 residues. From germline, CDR1 is LNHDA and CDR2 SQIVND (reference sequence). The V and J ends lost 6 bases and 6 bases respectively, with 18 bases between them. As DNA, the CDR3 is TGTGCCAGTAGCGCCAGCGTTGATCATGGCGAGCAGTACTTC. Translation: CASSASVDHGEQYF.

The chain combines TRBV6-1 with TRBJ1-5; TRBD1 aligns across 10 bases. The CDR3 spans 15 residues. The V gene's germline CDR1 is MNHNS and CDR2 SASEGT. The junction had 2 bases not matched to a gene; V was cut back by 4 bases and J by 2 bases. The CDR3 DNA sequence: TGTGCCAGCAGTGCCGGACAGGGGGGCAATCAGCCCCAGCATTTT. Its translation: CASSAGQGGNQPQHF.

This chain uses TRBV27 with TRBJ1-1; 7 bases are shared with TRBD1. The CDR3 is 15 residues long. In germline, CDR1 is MNHEY, CDR2 SMNVEV (reference sequence). J was trimmed by 0 bases and V by 5 bases; bases with no gene match: 6. CDR3 in amino acids: CASSPRTGMNTEAFF. The CDR3 nucleotides read TGTGCCAGCAGTCCCAGGACAGGAATGAACACTGAAGCTTTCTTT.

The sample holds one count of this clone. The V gene is TRBV11-2, the J gene TRBJ2-3; 8 nucleotides agree with TRBD2. V lost 2 bases, J lost 2 bases, and 3 bases stayed unmatched. Germline V gene sequence: CDR1 SGHAT, CDR2 FQNNGV. The CDR3 extends over 15 amino acids. The CDR3 sequence: CASSLRGGYTDTQYF. CDR3 in DNA: TGTGCCAGCAGCTTACGGGGGGGGTACACAGATACGCAGTATTTT.

V gene TRBV7-9 combines with J gene TRBJ2-5, with 11 bases matching TRBD2. J lost 5 bases, V lost 5 bases, and 7 bases had no gene match. The CDR3 totals 15 residues. In germline, CDR1 is SEHNR, CDR2 FQNEAQ (reference sequence). In nucleotides, the CDR3 is TGTGCCAGCAGCCGCCTAGCGGGAGGATTGGAGACCCAGTACTTC. It encodes CASSRLAGGLETQYF.

With respect to this clone: The sample has other DNA sequences that encode this CDR3 too. The chain has TRBV5-1 and TRBJ2-7, with a possible D match to TRBD2 (5 bases). Germline V gene sequence: CDR1 SGHRS, CDR2 YFSETQ. The CDR3 sequence is 13 residues long. The V and J ends lost 0 bases and 6 bases respectively, with 10 bases between them. The CDR3 sequence is CASSLGLSGEQYF. Written as DNA, the CDR3 is TGCGCCAGCAGCTTGGGTTTGAGCGGCGAGCAGTACTTC.

Only a few counts were recorded for this clone. The chain employs TRBV27 and TRBJ2-1, with 7 bases matching TRBD1. CDR3 length: 15 residues. With 1 base clipped from V and 4 bases from J, the junction kept 4 bases outside the gene matches. The germline CDR1 and CDR2 sequences are MNHEY and SMNVEV (reference sequence). The DNA for the CDR3 is TGTGCCAGCAGTTTATTAGGGGGCGATTACAATGAGCAGTTCTTC. Its protein product is CASSLLGGDYNEQFF.

This chain uses TRBV7-9 with TRBJ2-2, with 7 positions matching TRBD2. CDR1 is SEHNR and CDR2 is FQNEAQ in the germline V gene (reference sequence). The V segment lost 4 bases and the J segment 1 base; nucleotides outside the gene matches: 6. The CDR3 is 16 amino acids. The CDR3 nucleotides are TGTGCCAGCAGCTCCCAGACTAGCCAGAACACCGGGGAGCTGTTTTTT. Its translation is CASSSQTSQNTGELFF. Using reference TRBV7-9 and TRBJ2-2 for the parts outside the CDR3, the full variable domain is DTGVSQNPRHKITKRGQNVTFRCDPISEHNRLYWYRQTLGQGPEFLTYFQNEAQLEKSRLLSDRFSAERPKGSFSTLEIQRTEQGDSAMYLCASSSQTSQNTGELFFGEGSRLTVL.

The gene calls are TRBV7-9 and TRBJ2-1; 14 bases agree with TRBD2. This CDR3 has 16 residues. The ends lost 5 bases at V and 9 bases at J; junction bases unmatched: 9. Germline V CDR1 and CDR2: SEHNR, FQNEAQ (reference sequence). CDR3 coding DNA: TGTGCCAGCAGCCCTCGGACTAGCGGGGGGAGGGGTGAGCAGTTCTTC. This sequence encodes CASSPRTSGGRGEQFF.

This clone was detected once. The V and J genes are TRBV7-2 and TRBJ1-6; TRBD1 aligns across 8 bases. The CDR3 loop spans 16 amino acids. The V and J ends lost 6 bases and 5 bases, in that order; junction bases with no gene match: 9. Germline V lookup: CDR1 SGHTA, CDR2 FQGNSA. The CDR3 reads CASRPDRGLHNSPLHF. In DNA, the CDR3 is TGTGCCAGCAGACCCGACAGGGGTTTACATAATTCACCCCTCCACTTT.

V and J are TRBV14 and TRBJ2-3, with D possibly being TRBD1 (5 bases). CDR3 size: 17 residues. The germline V gene has CDR1 SGHDN and CDR2 FVKESK. V lost 0 bases to trimming and J lost 4 bases, with 17 bases between them. CDR3: CASSQDPPSWGADTQYF. The CDR3 DNA reads as TGTGCCAGCAGCCAAGATCCGCCTAGTTGGGGCGCAGATACGCAGTATTTT.